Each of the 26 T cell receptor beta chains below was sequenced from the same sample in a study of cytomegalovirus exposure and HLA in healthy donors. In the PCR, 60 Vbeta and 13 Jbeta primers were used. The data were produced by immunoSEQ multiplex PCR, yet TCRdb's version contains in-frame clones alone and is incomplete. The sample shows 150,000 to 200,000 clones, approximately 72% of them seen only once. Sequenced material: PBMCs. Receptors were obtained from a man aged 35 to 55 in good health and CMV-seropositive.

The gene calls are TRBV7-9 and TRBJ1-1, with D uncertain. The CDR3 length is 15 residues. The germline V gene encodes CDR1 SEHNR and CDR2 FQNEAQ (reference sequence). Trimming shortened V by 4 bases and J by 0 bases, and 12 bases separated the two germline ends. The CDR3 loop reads CASSSTVTLNTEAFF. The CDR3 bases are TGTGCCAGCAGCTCAACAGTGACACTGAACACTGAAGCTTTCTTT.

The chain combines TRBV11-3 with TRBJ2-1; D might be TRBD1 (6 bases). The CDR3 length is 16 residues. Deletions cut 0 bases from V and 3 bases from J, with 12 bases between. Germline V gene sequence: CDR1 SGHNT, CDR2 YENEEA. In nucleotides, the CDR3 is TGTGCCAGCAGCTTAGACAGGACAGCGCTCTACAATGAGCAGTTCTTC. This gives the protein CASSLDRTALYNEQFF.

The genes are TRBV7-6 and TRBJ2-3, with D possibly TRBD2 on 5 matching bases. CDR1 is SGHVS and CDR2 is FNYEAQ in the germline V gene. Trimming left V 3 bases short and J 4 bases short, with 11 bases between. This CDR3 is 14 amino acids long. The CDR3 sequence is CASSFGFGADTQYF. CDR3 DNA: TGTGCCAGCAGCTTTGGGTTCGGGGCAGATACGCAGTATTTT.

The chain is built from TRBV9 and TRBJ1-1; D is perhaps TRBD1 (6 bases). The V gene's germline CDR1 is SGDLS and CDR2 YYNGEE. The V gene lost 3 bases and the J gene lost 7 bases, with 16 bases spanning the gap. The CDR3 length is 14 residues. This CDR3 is CASSAGTPGVEAFF. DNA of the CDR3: TGTGCCAGCAGCGCCGGGACACCCGGGGTTGAAGCTTTCTTT. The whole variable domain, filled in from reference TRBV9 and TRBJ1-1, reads DSGVTQTPKHLITATGQRVTLRCSPRSGDLSVYWYQQSLDQGLQFLIQYYNGEERAKGNILERFSAQQFPDLHSELNLSSLELGDSALYFCASSAGTPGVEAFFGQGTRLTVV.

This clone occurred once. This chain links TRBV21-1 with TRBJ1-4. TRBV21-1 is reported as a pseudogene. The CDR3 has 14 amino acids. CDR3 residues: CASSQRGSNEKLFF. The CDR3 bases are TGTGCCAGCTCACAACGGGGGTCTAATGAAAAACTGTTTTTT.

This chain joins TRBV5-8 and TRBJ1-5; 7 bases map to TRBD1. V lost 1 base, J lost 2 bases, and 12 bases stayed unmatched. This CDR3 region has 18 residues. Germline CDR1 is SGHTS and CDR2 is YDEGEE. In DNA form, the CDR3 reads TGTGCCAGCAGCTTGCTCTCCGCAAGGGGGCTGGGCAATCAGCCCCAGCATTTT. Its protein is CASSLLSARGLGNQPQHF.

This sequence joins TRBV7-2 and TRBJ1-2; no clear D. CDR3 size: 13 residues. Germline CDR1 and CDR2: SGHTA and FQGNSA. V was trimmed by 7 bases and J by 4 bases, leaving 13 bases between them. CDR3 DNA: TGTGCCAGCATCCGGGCGGGATTCTATGGCTACACCTTC. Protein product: CASIRAGFYGYTF.

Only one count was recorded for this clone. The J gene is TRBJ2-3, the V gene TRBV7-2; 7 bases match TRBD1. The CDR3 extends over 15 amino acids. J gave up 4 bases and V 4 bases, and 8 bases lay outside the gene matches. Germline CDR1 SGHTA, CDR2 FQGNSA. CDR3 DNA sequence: TGTGCCAGCAGCTCGCGGACAGGCGGTGCAGATACGCAGTATTTT. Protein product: CASSSRTGGADTQYF.

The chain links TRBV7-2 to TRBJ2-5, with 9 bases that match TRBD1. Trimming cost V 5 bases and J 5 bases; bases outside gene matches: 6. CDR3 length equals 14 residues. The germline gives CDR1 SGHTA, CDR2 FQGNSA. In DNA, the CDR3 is TGTGCCAGCAGCGTTACAGGGGGCGGGGAGACCCAGTACTTC. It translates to CASSVTGGGETQYF.

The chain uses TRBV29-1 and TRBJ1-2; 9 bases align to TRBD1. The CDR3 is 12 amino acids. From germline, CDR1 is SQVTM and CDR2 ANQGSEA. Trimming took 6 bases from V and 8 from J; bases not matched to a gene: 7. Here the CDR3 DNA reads TGCAGCGTGGGACAGGGAGCGAGCGGCTACACCTTC. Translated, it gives CSVGQGASGYTF.

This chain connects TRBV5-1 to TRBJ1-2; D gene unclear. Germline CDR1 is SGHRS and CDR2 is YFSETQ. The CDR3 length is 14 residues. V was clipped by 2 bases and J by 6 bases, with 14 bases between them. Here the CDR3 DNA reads TGCGCCAGCAGCTTCACCGGGGATGGGGATGGCTACACCTTC. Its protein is CASSFTGDGDGYTF. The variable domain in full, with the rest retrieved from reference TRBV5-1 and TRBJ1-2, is KAGVTQTPRYLIKTRGQQVTLSCSPISGHRSVSWYQQTPGQGLQFLFEYFSETQRNKGNFPGRFSGRQFSNSRSEMNVSTLELGDSALYLCASSFTGDGDGYTFGSGTRLTVV.

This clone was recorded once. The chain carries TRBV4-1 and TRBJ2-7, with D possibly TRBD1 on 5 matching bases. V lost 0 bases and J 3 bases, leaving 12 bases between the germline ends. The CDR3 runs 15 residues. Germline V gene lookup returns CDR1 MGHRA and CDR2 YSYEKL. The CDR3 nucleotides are TGCGCCAGCAGCCAAGAGCAGGGATTGTTCTACGAGCAGTACTTC. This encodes CASSQEQGLFYEQYF.

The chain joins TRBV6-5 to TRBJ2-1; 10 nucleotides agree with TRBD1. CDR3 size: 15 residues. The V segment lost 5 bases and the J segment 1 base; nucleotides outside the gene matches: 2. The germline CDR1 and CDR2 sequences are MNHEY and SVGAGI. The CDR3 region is CASSRDRGSYNEQFF. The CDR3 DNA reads TGTGCCAGCAGTCGGGACAGGGGATCCTACAATGAGCAGTTCTTC.

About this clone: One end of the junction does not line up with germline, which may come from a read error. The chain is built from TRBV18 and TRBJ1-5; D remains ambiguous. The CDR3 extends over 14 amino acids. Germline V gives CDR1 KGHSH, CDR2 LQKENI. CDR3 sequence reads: CASSLGFSSQPQHF. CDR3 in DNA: TGTGCCAGCTCACTGGGTTTTAGCAGTCAGCCCCAGCATTTT.

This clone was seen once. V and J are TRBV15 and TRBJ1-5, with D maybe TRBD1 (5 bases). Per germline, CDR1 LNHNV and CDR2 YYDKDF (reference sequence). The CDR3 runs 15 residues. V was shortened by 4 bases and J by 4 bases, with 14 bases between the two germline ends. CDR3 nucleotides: TGTGCCACCAGCAACCCGGGGGGGTCGAATCAGCCCCAGCATTTT. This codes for CATSNPGGSNQPQHF.

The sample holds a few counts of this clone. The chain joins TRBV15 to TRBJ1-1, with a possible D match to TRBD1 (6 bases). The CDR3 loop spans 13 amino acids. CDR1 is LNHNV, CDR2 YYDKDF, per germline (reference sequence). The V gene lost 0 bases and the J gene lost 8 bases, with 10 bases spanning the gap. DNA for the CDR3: TGTGCCACCAGCAGAGATTTTGGACAGGAAGCTTTCTTT. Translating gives CATSRDFGQEAFF.

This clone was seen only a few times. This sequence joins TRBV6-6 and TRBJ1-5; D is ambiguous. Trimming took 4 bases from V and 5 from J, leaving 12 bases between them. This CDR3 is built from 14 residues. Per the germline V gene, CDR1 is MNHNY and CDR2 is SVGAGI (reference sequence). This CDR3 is CASSFWSHDQPQHF. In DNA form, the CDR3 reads TGTGCCAGCAGTTTTTGGAGCCACGATCAGCCCCAGCATTTT.

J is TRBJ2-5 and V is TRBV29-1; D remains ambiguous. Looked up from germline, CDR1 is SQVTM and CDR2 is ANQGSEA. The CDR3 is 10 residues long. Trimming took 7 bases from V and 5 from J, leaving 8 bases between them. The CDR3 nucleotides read TGCAGCGCCCGAGATGAGACCCAGTACTTC. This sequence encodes CSARDETQYF. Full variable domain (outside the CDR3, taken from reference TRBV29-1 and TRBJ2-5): SAVISQKPSRDICQRGTSLTIQCQVDSQVTMMFWYRQQPGQSLTLIATANQGSEATYESGFVIDKFPISRPNLTFSTLTVSNMSPEDSSIYLCSARDETQYFGPGTRLLVL.

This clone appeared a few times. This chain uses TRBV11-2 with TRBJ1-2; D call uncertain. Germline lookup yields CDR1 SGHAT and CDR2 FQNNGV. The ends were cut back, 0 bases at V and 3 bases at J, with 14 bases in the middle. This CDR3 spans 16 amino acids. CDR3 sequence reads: CASSLDPVEAYYGYTF. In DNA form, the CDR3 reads TGTGCCAGCAGCTTAGACCCTGTGGAGGCCTACTATGGCTACACCTTC.

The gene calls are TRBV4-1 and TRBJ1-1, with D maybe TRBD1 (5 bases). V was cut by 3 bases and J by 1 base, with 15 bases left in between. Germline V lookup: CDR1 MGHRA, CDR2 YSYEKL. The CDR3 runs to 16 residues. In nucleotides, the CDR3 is TGCGCCAGCAGCCAGGAGACAGTTTACTCGAACACTGAAGCTTTCTTT. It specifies CASSQETVYSNTEAFF.

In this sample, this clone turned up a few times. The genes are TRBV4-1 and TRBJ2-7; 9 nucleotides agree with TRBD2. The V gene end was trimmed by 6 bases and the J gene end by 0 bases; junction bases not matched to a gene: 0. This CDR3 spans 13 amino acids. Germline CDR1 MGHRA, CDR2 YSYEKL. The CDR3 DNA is TGCGCCAGCAGGGGACTAGCCTCCTACGAGCAGTACTTC. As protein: CASRGLASYEQYF.

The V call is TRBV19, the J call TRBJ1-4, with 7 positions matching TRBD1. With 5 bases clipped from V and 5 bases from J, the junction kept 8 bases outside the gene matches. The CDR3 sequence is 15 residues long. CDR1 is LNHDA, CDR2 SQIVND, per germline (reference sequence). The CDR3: CASSPRQGRNEKLFF. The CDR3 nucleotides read TGTGCCAGTAGTCCACGACAGGGAAGGAATGAAAAACTGTTTTTT.

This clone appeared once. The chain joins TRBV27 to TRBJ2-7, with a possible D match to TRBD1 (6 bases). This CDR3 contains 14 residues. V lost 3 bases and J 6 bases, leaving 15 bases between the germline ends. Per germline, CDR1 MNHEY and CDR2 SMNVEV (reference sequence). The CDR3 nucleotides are TGTGCCAGCAGTTTGAGTCAGGGGAATGGCGAGCAGTACTTC. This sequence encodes CASSLSQGNGEQYF.

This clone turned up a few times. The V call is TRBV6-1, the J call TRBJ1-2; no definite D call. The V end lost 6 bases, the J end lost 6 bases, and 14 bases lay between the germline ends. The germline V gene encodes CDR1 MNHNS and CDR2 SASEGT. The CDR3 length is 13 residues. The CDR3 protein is CASSFTRSDGYTF. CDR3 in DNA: TGTGCCAGCAGCTTCACCCGAAGCGATGGCTACACCTTC.

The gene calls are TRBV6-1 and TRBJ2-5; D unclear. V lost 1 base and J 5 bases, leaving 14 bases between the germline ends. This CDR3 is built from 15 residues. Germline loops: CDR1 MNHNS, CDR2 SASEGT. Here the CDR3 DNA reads TGTGCCAGCAGTGAAGAACATCCCATGCCCGAGACCCAGTACTTC. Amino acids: CASSEEHPMPETQYF.

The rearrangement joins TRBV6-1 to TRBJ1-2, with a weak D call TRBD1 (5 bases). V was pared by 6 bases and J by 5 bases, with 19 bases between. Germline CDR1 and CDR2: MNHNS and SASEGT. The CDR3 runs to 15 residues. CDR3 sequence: CASSTGFKTTYGYTF. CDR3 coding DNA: TGTGCCAGCAGCACAGGTTTCAAGACAACTTATGGCTACACCTTC.